Following are 20 T cell receptor beta chains from one sample sequenced in a study of T cell responses to AZD1222 COVID-19 vaccine. Sequencing used immunoSEQ multiplex PCR; TCRdb keeps in-frame clones, though not all of them. The table has 150,000 to 200,000 clones, about 91% seen once. The specimen was peripheral blood, collected on day 0 of AZD1222 vaccination. The origin of the receptors is an adult in good health.

Notes on this clone: At the DNA level, this CDR3 is encoded by other sequences in the same sample as well. The rearrangement uses TRBV5-1 and TRBJ1-6, with D uncertain. The CDR3 runs 15 residues. Germline loops: CDR1 SGHRS, CDR2 YFSETQ. V lost 0 bases, J lost 0 bases, and 4 bases lay in between. CDR3: CASSLGSSYNSPLHF. Here the CDR3 DNA reads TGCGCCAGCAGCTTGGGGAGCTCCTATAATTCACCCCTCCACTTT.

This CDR3 reads CASSVGESYEQYF. The CDR3 bases are TGTGCCAGCAGCGTAGGGGAATCCTACGAGCAGTACTTC. The rearrangement links TRBV9 to TRBJ2-7; D gene unclear. V was clipped by 0 bases and J by 1 base, with 5 bases between them. The CDR3 spans 13 residues. From germline, CDR1 is SGDLS and CDR2 YYNGEE.

The V and J genes are TRBV28 and TRBJ2-4, with D possibly being TRBD2 (6 bases). V was cut by 6 bases and J by 8 bases, with 20 bases left in between. Germline V gene data show CDR1 as MDHEN and CDR2 as SYDVKM. CDR3 length equals 15 residues. CDR3 sequence: CASSPPTGGRDIQYF. The CDR3 DNA sequence: TGTGCCAGCAGCCCACCCACCGGGGGAAGGGACATTCAGTACTTC.

The chain employs TRBV27 and TRBJ2-3; 11 bases align to TRBD1. CDR3 length: 15 amino acids. J gave up 0 bases and V 8 bases, and 4 bases lay outside the gene matches. Germline loops: CDR1 MNHEY, CDR2 SMNVEV (reference sequence). The CDR3 protein is CASARTGGSTDTQYF. CDR3 coding DNA: TGTGCCAGCGCTCGGACAGGGGGCAGCACAGATACGCAGTATTTT.

This clone was seen a single time. The rearrangement uses TRBV5-1 and TRBJ2-3; the D gene is possibly TRBD2 (6 bases). V was pared by 4 bases and J by 2 bases, with 11 bases between. CDR3 length: 14 amino acids. Germline CDR1 SGHRS, CDR2 YFSETQ. The CDR3 DNA sequence: TGCGCCAGCAGCCTCCGGGACTTCACAGATACGCAGTATTTT. Its protein product is CASSLRDFTDTQYF.

The chain is built from TRBV19 and TRBJ2-5, with D maybe TRBD2 (5 bases). Germline CDR1 LNHDA, CDR2 SQIVND (reference sequence). Trimming removed 3 bases from V and 1 base from J, with 9 bases in between. This CDR3 region has 14 residues. DNA for the CDR3: TGTGCCAGTAGTATTTCGGCGGGCCAAGAGACCCAGTACTTC. This encodes CASSISAGQETQYF.

This chain uses TRBV6-5 with TRBJ1-2; D gene uncertain. CDR3 length: 14 amino acids. The germline V and J ends were trimmed by 4 bases and 1 base, with 10 bases remaining between them. Per the germline V gene, CDR1 is MNHEY and CDR2 is SVGAGI. CDR3 loop: CASSSPTNNYGYTF. CDR3 DNA sequence: TGTGCCAGCAGTTCTCCGACAAATAACTATGGCTACACCTTC.

The CDR3 is CASSFRPRQGKYEQYF. For the CDR3, the DNA is TGTGCCAGCAGCTTCCGCCCGAGACAGGGGAAGTACGAGCAGTACTTC. V is TRBV5-6 and J is TRBJ2-7; 8 bases map to TRBD1. Germline values: CDR1 SGHDT, CDR2 YYEEEE. The CDR3 is 16 residues long. Losses at the gene ends were 2 bases for V and 4 bases for J; bases not matched to a gene: 11. The variable domain in full, with the rest retrieved from reference TRBV5-6 and TRBJ2-7, is DAGVTQSPTHLIKTRGQQVTLRCSPKSGHDTVSWYQQALGQGPQFIFQYYEEEERQRGNFPDRFSGHQFPNYSSELNVNALLLGDSALYLCASSFRPRQGKYEQYFGPGTRLTVT.

V usage is TRBV19 and J usage is TRBJ2-4; tentatively, D is TRBD1 (5 bases). The CDR3 has 17 amino acids. The germline CDR1 and CDR2 sequences are LNHDA and SQIVND (reference sequence). V lost 3 bases to trimming and J lost 0 bases, with 15 bases between them. The CDR3: CASSMSEAGRAKNIQYF. In DNA, the CDR3 is TGTGCCAGTAGTATGAGTGAGGCAGGGCGAGCCAAAAACATTCAGTACTTC.

This rearrangement joins TRBV5-6 to TRBJ1-5; 8 nucleotides line up with TRBD1. This CDR3 region has 16 residues. V trimming: 0 bases; J trimming: 3 bases; junction bases outside the gene matches: 5. Germline lookup yields CDR1 SGHDT and CDR2 YYEEEE. This CDR3 is CASSLAGQAFNQPQHF. CDR3 nucleotide sequence: TGTGCCAGCAGCTTGGCGGGACAGGCCTTCAATCAGCCCCAGCATTTT.

The V gene is TRBV4-1, the J gene TRBJ2-1, with 8 bases identical to TRBD1. V shed 0 bases, J shed 4 bases, and the junction held 8 bases outside the gene matches. Germline V lookup: CDR1 MGHRA, CDR2 YSYEKL. The CDR3 runs to 17 residues. The CDR3 here is CASSQDPGQGLYNEQFF. DNA of the CDR3: TGCGCCAGCAGCCAAGATCCCGGACAGGGCTTATACAATGAGCAGTTCTTC.

CDR3 sequence reads: CASSPGSWVFGEQYF. The DNA for the CDR3 is TGTGCCAGCTCACCAGGCTCCTGGGTTTTCGGCGAGCAGTACTTC. The genes are TRBV18 and TRBJ2-7; D remains ambiguous. This CDR3 contains 15 residues. The germline V and J ends were trimmed by 2 bases and 6 bases, with 17 bases remaining between them. Per germline, CDR1 KGHSH and CDR2 LQKENI.

The chain is built from TRBV10-2 and TRBJ1-4; 10 bases are a match to TRBD1. The germline gives CDR1 WSHSY, CDR2 SAAADI. This CDR3 is 15 amino acids long. J was trimmed by 2 bases and V by 4 bases; bases with no gene match: 1. CDR3 residues: CASSVTGGTNEKLFF. The CDR3, as DNA: TGCGCCAGCAGTGTGACAGGGGGCACTAATGAAAAACTGTTTTTT.

This rearrangement joins TRBV28 to TRBJ1-5; 9 bases match TRBD1. Looked up from germline, CDR1 is MDHEN and CDR2 is SYDVKM. V shed 6 bases, J shed 5 bases, and the junction held 5 bases outside the gene matches. This CDR3 comprises 14 residues. CDR3 DNA: TGTGCCAGCAGGCCCGACAGGGGGTATCAGCCCCAGCATTTT. Its protein is CASRPDRGYQPQHF.

The chain recombines TRBV4-1 with TRBJ2-1; no definite D call. Germline loops: CDR1 MGHRA, CDR2 YSYEKL. The CDR3 contains 17 residues. The ends were cut back, 1 base at V and 0 bases at J, with 13 bases in the middle. This CDR3 is CASSQVTGRSSYNEQFF. CDR3 bases: TGCGCCAGCAGCCAAGTCACCGGTCGGAGCTCCTACAATGAGCAGTTCTTC.

The chain carries TRBV6-5 and TRBJ1-1, with TRBD1 matching 8 bases. The germline gives CDR1 MNHEY, CDR2 SVGAGI. The CDR3 is 16 residues long. V lost 0 bases and J lost 1; bases outside the gene matches: 4. The CDR3 loop reads CASSYSGGTGNTEAFF. DNA for the CDR3: TGTGCCAGCAGTTACTCGGGTGGGACAGGGAACACTGAAGCTTTCTTT.

This CDR3 is CASSQEGGNTEAFF. The CDR3 DNA sequence: TGTGCCAGCAGCCAAGAGGGAGGGAACACTGAAGCTTTCTTT. The V call is TRBV3-1 (or the pseudogene TRBV3-2), the J call TRBJ1-1; D not certain. The V end lost 0 bases, the J end lost 1 base, and 6 bases lay between the germline ends. CDR1 and CDR2 (germline): LGHDT, YNNKEL (reference sequence). The CDR3 has 14 residues.

This chain joins TRBV11-3 and TRBJ2-1; D remains unclear. The germline V and J ends were trimmed by 1 base and 4 bases, with 5 bases remaining between them. The CDR3 has 13 amino acids. Germline V lookup: CDR1 SGHNT, CDR2 YENEEA. This CDR3 reads CASSLVSYNEQFF. Here the CDR3 DNA reads TGTGCCAGCAGCTTAGTCTCATACAATGAGCAGTTCTTC.

The count of this clone is one. The chain employs TRBV11-3 and TRBJ1-1, with no clear D. The CDR3 contains 12 residues. The ends were cut back, 5 bases at V and 6 bases at J, with 10 bases in the middle. Germline lookup yields CDR1 SGHNT and CDR2 YENEEA. The CDR3 DNA is TGTGCCAGCAGCCCCCGTAGCGCTGAAGCTTTCTTT. It is translated as CASSPRSAEAFF.

The chain uses TRBV10-2 and TRBJ1-1; the D is unclear. V lost 6 bases to trimming and J lost 1 base, with 12 bases between them. Germline V lookup: CDR1 WSHSY, CDR2 SAAADI. The CDR3 contains 14 residues. The CDR3 sequence is CASSRGSRNTEAFF. The CDR3 DNA is TGCGCCAGCAGCCGTGGTAGCAGGAACACTGAAGCTTTCTTT.